A selection of T cell receptor beta chains follows, all from one sample in a study of blood T cell repertoires in COVID-19. Measured with immunoSEQ multiplex PCR; TCRdb has only the in-frame clones, and not every one. This table has roughly 100,000 clones, about 90% appearing once. Sequenced: peripheral blood. The source of these receptors is a human donor in a cohort sampled during active COVID-19. Each CDR3 is given with its conserved first and last residue.

CDR3,V
CASSPFEGLLLGLRTF,TRBV28
CASSLAGQGLSPLHF,TRBV7-9
CASSQGWNTEAFF,TRBV5-5
CASSPLPSRRDRDEQFF,TRBV28
CASSIGQGARATEAFF,TRBV19
CASIPPPGMNTEAFF,TRBV19
CASSPTSGGIPGELFF,TRBV7-2
CASSPMEGSSYEQYF,TRBV27
CASRGQLNTEAFF,TRBV9
CASSHSGGTQYF,TRBV3-1/TRBV3-2
CASSIDRVSGNTIYF,TRBV19
CASGEDTQYF,TRBV5-6
CSASELAGAYEQYF,TRBV20-1
CASSSAGTGVYEQYF,TRBV7-6
CASSTQTSGMAQYF,TRBV28
CASSPGLAGGPGTGELFF,TRBV3-1/TRBV3-2
CAISPGFNQPQHF,TRBV10-3
CASSPRGQLNTEAFF,TRBV2
CASSLAQMNTEAFF,TRBV7-9
CASSVSFGDGYTF,TRBV9
CASSIYSAPTSAGTYEQYF,TRBV7-6
CSASQGAETQYF,TRBV20-1
CASRQSGRRVNEQFF,TRBV11-2
CASSLASGGALSTDTQYF,TRBV5-4
CATTGTGHTYEQYF,TRBV10-3
CASSLFPGGQETQYF,TRBV7-3
CASSPRPSTDTQYF,TRBV18
CATSDSGQGMGQPQHF,TRBV24-1
CASRPRQATNEKLFF,TRBV5-5
CASSGGLAGVADTQYF,TRBV9
CASSERSGRSYEQYF,TRBV2
CASSQELAADTQYF,TRBV4-2
CASSYRPGSYEQYF,TRBV6-5
CASSVQGENSPLHF,TRBV9
CASSLAPQGGGNTIYF,TRBV5-6
CASSFWTSGMSSDEQFF,TRBV7-6
CASSPSPYNEQFF,TRBV4-2
CASSARGPGAYTGELFF,TRBV6-1
CATSRDLRGRSYNEQFF,TRBV15
CASSLLLEAHHTQYF,TRBV5-1
CASSVGDRAPGELFF,TRBV9
CASSEAVYSSNTEAFF,TRBV6-1